The 23 T cell receptor beta chains presented below share a single source sample, sequenced in a study of a mutant IDH1 vaccine in newly diagnosed glioma. The time point is: week 11, during vaccination. Vaccination used 300 ug of mutant IDH1 20-mer peptide per dose, with topical imiquimod. The protocol was immunoSEQ multiplex PCR, while the TCRdb copy is restricted to in-frame clones and leaves out a portion. The data hold around 53,000 clones, with roughly nine tenths observed a single time. These receptors have no identified antigens. The sequenced sample was PBMCs, obtained from a glioma patient whose treatment included an IDH1 peptide vaccine. The receptors were sampled from a man over 45 with glioma.

This chain links TRBV5-1 with TRBJ2-4, with D perhaps matching TRBD1 or TRBD2 (6 bases each). CDR3 length: 20 amino acids. Germline V gives CDR1 SGHRS, CDR2 YFSETQ. V gave up 1 base and J gave up 0 bases, with 23 bases separating them. The CDR3 DNA is TGCGCCAGCAGCTTGCGGCGAGCCGACGGGCGGGACATAGCCAAAAACATTCAGTACTTC. Translation gives CASSLRRADGRDIAKNIQYF.

The genes are TRBV11-3 and TRBJ2-5; D may be TRBD1 or TRBD2 (5 bases each). Looked up from germline, CDR1 is SGHNT and CDR2 is YENEEA. The CDR3 has 13 residues. V lost 5 bases and J 2 bases, leaving 9 bases between the germline ends. CDR3 sequence (DNA): TGTGCCAGCAGCAGGGACCTTCAAGAGACCCAGTACTTC. Protein: CASSRDLQETQYF.

This clone is a singleton in its sample. The chain is built from TRBV19 and TRBJ2-7; TRBD2 agrees at 7 bases. V lost 5 bases and J lost 0; bases outside the gene matches: 7. The CDR3 length is 15 residues. Germline V gene lookup returns CDR1 LNHDA and CDR2 SQIVND (reference sequence). In DNA, the CDR3 is TGTGCCAGTAGTGAAACCCGGGACTACTCCTACGAGCAGTACTTC. Its protein product is CASSETRDYSYEQYF.

V and J are TRBV7-9 and TRBJ1-1, with 7 bases lining up with TRBD1. The germline V gene encodes CDR1 SEHNR and CDR2 FQNEAQ (reference sequence). The CDR3 length is 14 residues. Unmatched junction bases numbered 7, after V lost 5 bases and J lost 4 bases. The CDR3: CASSAQGTGTEAFF. The CDR3 DNA reads TGTGCCAGCAGCGCACAGGGGACCGGCACTGAAGCTTTCTTT.

The V call is TRBV4-3, the J call TRBJ1-1; D unclear. There are 17 residues in the CDR3. CDR1 is LGHNA, CDR2 YSLEER, per germline. V was pared by 0 bases and J by 1 base, with 15 bases between. The CDR3 DNA sequence: TGCGCCAGCAGCCAAGATTGGGCGTCTGGAGCGAACACTGAAGCTTTCTTT. It specifies CASSQDWASGANTEAFF.

The V and J genes are TRBV27 and TRBJ1-2; 8 nucleotides match TRBD1. CDR3 size: 14 residues. Trimming removed 4 bases from V and 7 bases from J; junction bases left unmatched: 8. Looked up from germline, CDR1 is MNHEY and CDR2 is SMNVEV (reference sequence). The CDR3 is CASSSHLQGVGYTF. CDR3 DNA sequence: TGTGCCAGCAGTTCACACCTACAGGGGGTTGGCTACACCTTC.

This clone was found once. This chain links TRBV9 with TRBJ2-1, with TRBD1 matching over 10 bases. The CDR3 runs 15 residues. V lost 3 bases to trimming and J lost 10 bases; unmatched junction nucleotides: 10. Germline V gene sequence: CDR1 SGDLS, CDR2 YYNGEE. This CDR3 is CASSEGDRGTGEQFF. The CDR3 DNA reads TGTGCCAGCAGCGAGGGGGACAGGGGAACGGGCGAGCAGTTCTTC.

The V call is TRBV10-2, the J call TRBJ1-1; 7 bases fit TRBD1. Trimming at V came to 4 bases and at J to 6 bases, leaving 8 bases not matched to a gene. The CDR3 spans 14 residues. CDR1 and CDR2 (germline): WSHSY, SAAADI. The DNA for the CDR3 is TGCGCCAGCAGTGCGGCAGGGGGTTATGCTGAAGCTTTCTTT. This codes for CASSAAGGYAEAFF.

This sequence joins TRBV6-5 and TRBJ2-5; tentative D call: TRBD2 (6 bases). The CDR3 runs to 15 residues. Trimming stripped 4 bases from V and 4 bases from J, with 16 bases between. Per the germline V gene, CDR1 is MNHEY and CDR2 is SVGAGI. The CDR3 protein is CASSSPGLRGETQYF. The CDR3, as DNA: TGTGCCAGCAGTTCCCCGGGACTTAGGGGAGAGACCCAGTACTTC.

The chain uses TRBV2 and TRBJ2-5, with 8 bases fitting TRBD1. The CDR3 consists of 16 residues. Germline V gene lookup returns CDR1 SNHLY and CDR2 FYNNEI. The V segment lost 5 bases and the J segment 2 bases; nucleotides outside the gene matches: 10. The CDR3 sequence is CASSQQNGQGQETQYF. In DNA, the CDR3 is TGTGCCAGCAGTCAACAAAATGGACAGGGACAAGAGACCCAGTACTTC.

This clone was counted a single time. The chain couples TRBV5-4 to TRBJ1-6, with a tentative D call TRBD1 (5 bases). The CDR3 is 13 amino acids. Germline lookup yields CDR1 SGHNT and CDR2 YYREEE (reference sequence). The ends were cut back, 6 bases at V and 13 bases at J, with 17 bases in the middle. The CDR3 is CASTPQKGSPLHF. Written as DNA, the CDR3 is TGTGCCAGCACCCCCCAGAAGGGGTCCCCCCTCCACTTT.

The rearrangement joins TRBV19 to TRBJ2-2; D could derive from TRBD1 or TRBD2 (5 bases each). The CDR3 runs to 13 residues. V lost 9 bases and J lost 5, with 13 bases in between. Germline-derived CDR1 and CDR2 are LNHDA and SQIVND (reference sequence). CDR3 sequence reads: CASHPRGTGELFF. CDR3 coding DNA: TGTGCCAGCCACCCGAGGGGAACCGGGGAGCTGTTTTTT. The full variable domain, with the rest looked up from reference TRBV19 and TRBJ2-2, is DGGITQSPKYLFRKEGQNVTLSCEQNLNHDAMYWYRQDPGQGLRLIYYSQIVNDFQKGDIAEGYSVSREKKESFPLTVTSAQKNPTAFYLCASHPRGTGELFFGEGSRLTVL.

J is TRBJ1-2 and V is TRBV30; 11 bases are shared with TRBD1. Germline V gene lookup returns CDR1 GTSNPN and CDR2 SVGIG (reference sequence). V trimming: 1 base; J trimming: 4 bases; junction bases outside the gene matches: 2. The CDR3 length is 14 residues. CDR3 residues: CAWSAGTGGYGYTF. DNA of the CDR3: TGTGCCTGGAGTGCCGGGACAGGGGGCTATGGCTACACCTTC.

This chain uses TRBV6-1 with TRBJ2-7; TRBD2 aligns across 7 bases. Germline V gene sequence: CDR1 MNHNS, CDR2 SASEGT. Trimming removed 2 bases from V and 4 bases from J; junction bases left unmatched: 17. CDR3 size: 18 residues. The CDR3, as DNA: TGTGCCAGCAGTGAACCACTGAACCTAGCGCTGGGAGGGTACGAGCAGTACTTC. It is translated as CASSEPLNLALGGYEQYF.

As DNA, the CDR3 is TGTGCCAGCAGCTTGAGCGGAAACTCCTACAATGAGCAGTTCTTC. Its protein product is CASSLSGNSYNEQFF. This sequence joins TRBV5-5 and TRBJ2-1, with a possible D match to TRBD2 (5 bases). The germline CDR1 and CDR2 sequences are SGHKS and YYEKEE (reference sequence). V lost 1 base, J lost 0 bases, and 8 bases lay in between. The CDR3 has 15 residues.

The chain links TRBV6-1 to TRBJ1-2; D is uncertain. The CDR3 has 12 residues. V was trimmed by 7 bases and J by 8 bases, leaving 14 bases between them. Germline lookup yields CDR1 MNHNS and CDR2 SASEGT. CDR3 sequence: CASTQVEEGYTF. The CDR3 bases are TGTGCCAGCACCCAGGTAGAAGAAGGCTACACCTTC.

This rearrangement joins TRBV5-4 to TRBJ2-5, with 7 positions matching TRBD2. V lost 4 bases, J lost 5 bases, and 11 bases stayed unmatched. Per germline, CDR1 SGHNT and CDR2 YYREEE (reference sequence). The CDR3 loop spans 15 amino acids. Here the CDR3 reads CASSPISAGAETQYF. CDR3 bases: TGTGCCAGCAGCCCAATATCGGCGGGAGCTGAGACCCAGTACTTC.

J is TRBJ1-5 and V is TRBV12-1; the table's D call TRBD1 went unverified against the DNA. TRBV12-1 is tagged as a pseudogene. The CDR3 totals 18 residues. The CDR3 DNA reads TGTGCCAGCAGCTTTGAAGGCAGGGGGCGAAAGGGCAATCAGCCCCAGCATTTT. Translated, it gives CASSFEGRGRKGNQPQHF.

V is TRBV7-2 and J is TRBJ2-2; D is possibly TRBD1 (6 bases). Trimming stripped 1 base from V and 5 bases from J, with 17 bases between. The CDR3 runs 17 residues. Per the germline V gene, CDR1 is SGHTA and CDR2 is FQGNSA. CDR3 region: CASSLDPRTALTGELFF. For the CDR3, the DNA is TGTGCCAGCAGCTTAGATCCCCGGACAGCTTTAACCGGGGAGCTGTTTTTT. The complete variable domain, with remaining parts taken from reference TRBV7-2 and TRBJ2-2, reads GAGVSQSPSNKVTEKGKDVELRCDPISGHTALYWYRQSLGQGLEFLIYFQGNSAPDKSGLPSDRFSAERTGGSVSTLTIQRTQQEDSAVYLCASSLDPRTALTGELFFGEGSRLTVL.

This chain joins TRBV6-6 and TRBJ1-4, with TRBD1 matching over 9 bases. The trim removed 6 bases at V and 3 bases at J, leaving 5 bases unmatched. Germline V gene lookup returns CDR1 MNHNY and CDR2 SVGAGI (reference sequence). This CDR3 contains 15 residues. The CDR3 DNA is TGTGCCAGCAGAGCACAGGGGGCTGCTAATGAAAAACTGTTTTTT. Translated: CASRAQGAANEKLFF.

Note on this clone: The junction differs from germline at one of its ends, possibly a read error. The chain's CDR3 is CASRQGGAAGTAYNEQFF. CDR3 coding DNA: TGCGCCAGCAGGCAAGGTGGTGCAGCCGGGACTGCTTACAATGAGCAGTTCTTC. The chain employs TRBV4-1 and TRBJ2-1, with D possibly matching TRBD2 (6 bases). The CDR3 length is 18 residues. Germline CDR1 MGHRA, CDR2 YSYEKL.

This rearrangement joins TRBV10-3 to TRBJ2-7; unclear D gene. Germline-derived CDR1 and CDR2 are ENHRY and SYGVKD. CDR3 length: 14 amino acids. V was trimmed by 3 bases and J by 2 bases, leaving 11 bases between them. The DNA of the CDR3 is TGTGCCATCAGTGAACCCCGTGCTGCCTACGAGCAGTACTTC. Translating gives CAISEPRAAYEQYF.

This clone came up once. The chain recombines TRBV10-3 with TRBJ2-7; D remains unclear. V dropped 0 bases and J dropped 3 bases, with 6 bases sitting between them. CDR1 is ENHRY, CDR2 SYGVKD, per germline. The CDR3 runs 13 residues. This CDR3 reads CAISESRFYEQYF. CDR3 DNA: TGTGCCATCAGTGAGTCACGGTTCTACGAGCAGTACTTC.